Each of the 21 T cell receptor beta chains below was sequenced from the same sample in a study of T cell clonotyping in hematopoietic cell transplantation. The repertoire was sequenced with immunoSEQ multiplex PCR; TCRdb's copy has only in-frame clones and lacks some. Among thousands of clones listed, approximately 91% were seen once. The starting material was peripheral blood mononuclear cells, obtained 100 days after allogeneic stem cell transplant. All receptors derive from a female patient aged 50 to 60 who had an allogeneic stem cell transplant from a related donor, so the T cells may come from the graft donor. Some clones in this sample may be carry-over from other donors' samples.

This clone was recorded once. The chain combines TRBV19 with TRBJ1-5; D is unresolved. Trimming left V 6 bases short and J 0 bases short, with 9 bases between. The length of the CDR3 is 14 residues. Germline CDR1 LNHDA, CDR2 SQIVND (reference sequence). For the CDR3, the DNA is TGTGCCAGTAGGACATCTTCTAGCAATCAGCCCCAGCATTTT. This encodes CASRTSSSNQPQHF.

The J gene is TRBJ1-5, the V gene TRBV30; TRBD1 might be the D (5 bases). V was shortened by 1 base and J by 5 bases, with 15 bases between the two germline ends. This CDR3 contains 15 residues. The V gene's germline CDR1 is GTSNPN and CDR2 SVGIG (reference sequence). The CDR3 DNA follows: TGTGCCTGGAGTGCCACCGGGACGGTGGATCAGCCCCAGCATTTT. Translated: CAWSATGTVDQPQHF. Full variable domain (rest looked up from reference TRBV30 and TRBJ1-5): SQTIHQWPATLVQPVGSPLSLECTVEGTSNPNLYWYRQAAGRGLQLLFYSVGIGQISSEVPQNLSASRPQDRQFILSSKKLLLSDSGFYLCAWSATGTVDQPQHFGDGTRLSIL.

V is TRBV5-8 and J is TRBJ2-2, with D possibly TRBD2 on 6 matching bases. Germline loops: CDR1 SGHTS, CDR2 YDEGEE. V lost 7 bases, J lost 1 base, and 17 bases lay in between. This CDR3 has 16 residues. The CDR3 sequence is CASRVRDFGNTGELFF. The CDR3 DNA is TGTGCCAGCCGAGTAAGGGACTTCGGGAACACCGGGGAGCTGTTTTTT.

This chain uses TRBV19 with TRBJ2-2, with TRBD2 matching 8 bases. The trim removed 6 bases at V and 8 bases at J, leaving 8 bases unmatched. CDR1 is LNHDA, CDR2 SQIVND, per germline (reference sequence). The CDR3 is made up of 14 amino acids. Written as DNA, the CDR3 is TGTGCCAGTAGCGGGGGGGTCCATCAGGGGGAGCTGTTTTTT. Protein: CASSGGVHQGELFF.

The rearrangement links TRBV5-1 to TRBJ2-3; D might be TRBD2 (6 bases). The CDR3 length is 17 residues. Germline CDR1 is SGHRS and CDR2 is YFSETQ. The germline V and J ends were trimmed by 3 bases and 2 bases, with 19 bases remaining between them. The CDR3 DNA reads TGCGCCAGCAGCTGGCCACCGACGGGCGGGGCCACAGATACGCAGTATTTT. This codes for CASSWPPTGGATDTQYF.

The gene calls are TRBV2 and TRBJ2-1; a possible D gene is TRBD2 (5 bases). V lost 7 bases and J 9 bases, leaving 13 bases between the germline ends. CDR3 length: 12 residues. The V gene's germline CDR1 is SNHLY and CDR2 FYNNEI. CDR3 in amino acids: CASKKGAAEQFF. Here the CDR3 DNA reads TGTGCCAGCAAGAAGGGAGCGGCTGAGCAGTTCTTC.

This clone was recorded only once. The gene calls are TRBV7-9 and TRBJ2-3; 8 bases line up with TRBD1. There are 14 residues in the CDR3. After removal of 1 base from V and 4 bases from J, the junction contained 1 base not matched to a gene. Germline CDR1 is SEHNR and CDR2 is FQNEAQ (reference sequence). The CDR3 coding sequence is TGTGCCAGCAGCTTAGAGACAGGGGCAGATACGCAGTATTTT. Translating gives CASSLETGADTQYF.

V gene TRBV27 combines with J gene TRBJ1-6; D remains unclear. Germline V gene data show CDR1 as MNHEY and CDR2 as SMNVEV (reference sequence). The CDR3 spans 18 residues. Trimming pared 3 bases from V and 0 bases from J, leaving 15 bases between. The CDR3 DNA follows: TGTGCCAGCAGTTTTAGGTACGATCAGAGCTCCTATAATTCACCCCTCCACTTT. Its protein is CASSFRYDQSSYNSPLHF.

This clone is hyperexpanded by share. This sequence joins TRBV11-3 and TRBJ1-1; D not resolved. Germline lookup yields CDR1 SGHNT and CDR2 YENEEA. The CDR3 runs 15 residues. Trimming took off 1 base at V and 3 bases at J, with 12 bases between the two ends. The CDR3 bases are TGTGCCAGCAGCTTAGGACCGGTTGGATACACTGAAGCTTTCTTT. It yields the protein CASSLGPVGYTEAFF.

The J gene is TRBJ2-7, the V gene TRBV6-1, with D tentatively TRBD1 (6 bases). From germline, CDR1 is MNHNS and CDR2 SASEGT. The ends were cut back, 10 bases at V and 3 bases at J, with 13 bases in the middle. The CDR3 runs 12 residues. DNA for the CDR3: TGTGCCACCATGGACAGCTTCTACGAGCAGTACTTC. Amino acid sequence: CATMDSFYEQYF.

V usage is TRBV9 and J usage is TRBJ1-2, with D possibly being TRBD1 (5 bases). The germline gives CDR1 SGDLS, CDR2 YYNGEE. This CDR3 contains 13 residues. V lost 4 bases to trimming and J lost 8 bases, with 15 bases between them. The CDR3 region is CASSPMDTWGYTF. CDR3 sequence (DNA): TGTGCCAGCAGCCCCATGGACACCTGGGGCTACACCTTC.

This clone was observed a single time. The chain has TRBV7-8 and TRBJ2-2, with 11 bases that match TRBD1. Trimming at V came to 10 bases and at J to 4 bases, leaving 20 bases not matched to a gene. From germline, CDR1 is SGHVS and CDR2 FQNEAQ. The CDR3 is 19 amino acids. The CDR3 DNA reads as TGTGCCAACACACCTATCGGGACAGGGGGTCCCGGGGGCACCGGGGAGCTGTTTTTT. Translating gives CANTPIGTGGPGGTGELFF.

The sample holds one count of this clone. The chain joins TRBV2 to TRBJ2-1; TRBD2 matches at 8 bases. V shed 5 bases and J 4 bases; nucleotides not matched to a gene: 7. Germline V gene sequence: CDR1 SNHLY, CDR2 FYNNEI. The CDR3 totals 15 residues. CDR3 DNA sequence: TGTGCCAGCAGTTTTATGAGCGGGGGATACAATGAGCAGTTCTTC. Its protein product is CASSFMSGGYNEQFF.

The chain recombines TRBV30 with TRBJ2-6; perhaps TRBD1 as D (5 bases). Trimming took 1 base from V and 0 from J, leaving 10 bases between them. This CDR3 has 16 residues. In germline, CDR1 is GTSNPN, CDR2 SVGIG (reference sequence). CDR3 sequence (DNA): TGTGCCTGGAGTGGGTGGGGCACCTCTGGGGCCAACGTCCTGACTTTC. Encoded protein: CAWSGWGTSGANVLTF.

This chain links TRBV18 with TRBJ1-6; tentative D call: TRBD1 (5 bases). Germline assignment: CDR1 KGHSH and CDR2 LQKENI. CDR3 length: 16 residues. Trimming pared 1 base from V and 7 bases from J, leaving 14 bases between. CDR3 sequence reads: CASSPLSRTRNSPLHF. The CDR3 DNA reads TGTGCCAGCTCACCACTCAGTCGGACACGGAATTCACCCCTCCACTTT.

Remarks on this clone: Different DNA sequences within this sample yield the same CDR3. This sequence joins TRBV27 and TRBJ1-5; no definite D call. This CDR3 is 15 amino acids long. Trimming stripped 3 bases from V and 0 bases from J, with 9 bases between. Germline-derived CDR1 and CDR2 are MNHEY and SMNVEV (reference sequence). In nucleotides, the CDR3 is TGTGCCAGCAGTTTCGGCGGAGGTAGCAATCAGCCCCAGCATTTT. It translates to CASSFGGGSNQPQHF.

The chain is built from TRBV5-1 and TRBJ2-7; unclear D gene. V lost 0 bases and J lost 1, with 5 bases in between. This CDR3 contains 13 residues. Germline V gene sequence: CDR1 SGHRS, CDR2 YFSETQ. The CDR3 nucleotides are TGCGCCAGCAGCTTGGAACGATCCTACGAGCAGTACTTC. It yields the protein CASSLERSYEQYF.

The chain uses TRBV19 and TRBJ2-1; 9 positions match TRBD2. This CDR3 has 14 residues. After removal of 8 bases from V and 2 bases from J, the junction contained 4 bases not matched to a gene. Germline V gives CDR1 LNHDA, CDR2 SQIVND (reference sequence). DNA for the CDR3: TGTGCCAGTGGGGCGGGGGGGCCCTACAATGAGCAGTTCTTC. Its protein is CASGAGGPYNEQFF.

The CDR3 DNA reads as TGTGCCAGTAGCCCACTAGCGGGAGGCCCCGGGGAGCTGTTTTTT. Amino acids: CASSPLAGGPGELFF. This chain joins TRBV19 and TRBJ2-2; 12 bases are a match to TRBD2. This CDR3 has 15 amino acids. Germline loops: CDR1 LNHDA, CDR2 SQIVND (reference sequence). The J segment lost 6 bases and the V segment lost 6 bases, leaving 5 bases of the junction unmatched.

The CDR3 DNA is TGTGCCAGCAACATAGCGGGTTTCTCCTACGAGCAGTACTTC. Amino acids: CASNIAGFSYEQYF. J is TRBJ2-7 and V is TRBV2, with 7 bases that match TRBD2. Unmatched junction bases numbered 6, after V lost 7 bases and J lost 0 bases. CDR1 and CDR2 (germline): SNHLY, FYNNEI. The CDR3 sequence is 14 residues long. The full variable domain, in which reference TRBV2 and TRBJ2-7 provide the parts outside the CDR3, is EPEVTQTPSHQVTQMGQEVILRCVPISNHLYFYWYRQILGQKVEFLVSFYNNEISEKSEIFDDQFSVERPDGSNFTLKIRSTKLEDSAMYFCASNIAGFSYEQYFGPGTRLTVT.

The genes are TRBV7-8 and TRBJ2-3; TRBD1 matches at 7 bases. This CDR3 comprises 13 residues. Germline V gene sequence: CDR1 SGHVS, CDR2 FQNEAQ. The V segment lost 5 bases and the J segment 5 bases; nucleotides outside the gene matches: 4. The CDR3 nucleotides read TGTGCCAGCAGCCCAAACAGGGGAGATACGCAGTATTTT. Its protein is CASSPNRGDTQYF.